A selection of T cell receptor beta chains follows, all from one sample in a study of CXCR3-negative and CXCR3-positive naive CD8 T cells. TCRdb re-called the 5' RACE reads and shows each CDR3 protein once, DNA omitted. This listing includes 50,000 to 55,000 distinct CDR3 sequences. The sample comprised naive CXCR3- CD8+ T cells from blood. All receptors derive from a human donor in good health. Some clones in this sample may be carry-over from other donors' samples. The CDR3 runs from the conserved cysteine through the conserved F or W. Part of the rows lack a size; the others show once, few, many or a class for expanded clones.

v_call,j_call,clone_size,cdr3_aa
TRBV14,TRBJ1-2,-,CASSHSLYGYTF
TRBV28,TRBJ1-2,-,CASNPAENYGYTF
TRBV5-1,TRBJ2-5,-,CASSLYAETQYF
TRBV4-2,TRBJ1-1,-,CASSQVTPPDTEAFF
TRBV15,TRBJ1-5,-,CATSSGYDSNQPQHF
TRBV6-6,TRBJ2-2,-,CASSYGASNTGELFF
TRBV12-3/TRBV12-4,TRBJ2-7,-,CASSPNREYEQYF
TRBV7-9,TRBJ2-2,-,CASSLQPGLAAAGELFF
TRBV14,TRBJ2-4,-,CASSQGTGRSKNIQYF
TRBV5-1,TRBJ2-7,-,CASSLGAGGSSYEQYF
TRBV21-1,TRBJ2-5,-,CASRSSGSLEETQYF
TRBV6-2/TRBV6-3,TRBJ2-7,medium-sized,CASSYPVSYEQYF